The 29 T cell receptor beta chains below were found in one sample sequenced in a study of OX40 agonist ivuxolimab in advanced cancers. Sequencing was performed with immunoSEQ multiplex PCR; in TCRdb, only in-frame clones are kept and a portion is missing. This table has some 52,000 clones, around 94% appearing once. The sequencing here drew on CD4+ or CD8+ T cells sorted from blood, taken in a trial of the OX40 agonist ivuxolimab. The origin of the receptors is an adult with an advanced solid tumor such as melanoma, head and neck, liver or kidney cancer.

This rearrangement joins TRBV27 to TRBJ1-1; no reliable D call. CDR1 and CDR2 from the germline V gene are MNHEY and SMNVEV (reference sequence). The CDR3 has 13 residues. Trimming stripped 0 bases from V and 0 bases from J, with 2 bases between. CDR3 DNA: TGTGCCAGCAGTTTATCCGTGAACACTGAAGCTTTCTTT. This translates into CASSLSVNTEAFF.

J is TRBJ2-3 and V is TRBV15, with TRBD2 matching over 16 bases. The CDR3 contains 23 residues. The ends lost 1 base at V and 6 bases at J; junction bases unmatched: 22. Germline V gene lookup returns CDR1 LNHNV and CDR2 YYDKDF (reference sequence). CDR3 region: CATSRVGISGRGTSGRAPDTQYF. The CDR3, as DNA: TGTGCCACCAGCAGAGTGGGAATTTCCGGGCGGGGGACTAGCGGGAGGGCCCCGGATACGCAGTATTTT.

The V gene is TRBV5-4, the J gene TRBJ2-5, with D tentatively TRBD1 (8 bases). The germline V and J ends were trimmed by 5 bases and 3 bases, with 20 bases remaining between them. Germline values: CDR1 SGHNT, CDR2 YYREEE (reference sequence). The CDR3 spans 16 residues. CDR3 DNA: TGTGCCAGCAGTTCCCGTACAGGGGGGGACAAAGAGACCCAGTACTTC. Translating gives CASSSRTGGDKETQYF.

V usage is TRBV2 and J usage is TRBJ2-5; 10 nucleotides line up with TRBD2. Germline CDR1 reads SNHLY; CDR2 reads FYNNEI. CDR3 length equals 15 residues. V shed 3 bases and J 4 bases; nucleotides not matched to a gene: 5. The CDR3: CASSEPSGSGETQYF. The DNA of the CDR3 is TGTGCCAGCAGTGAGCCTAGCGGGAGCGGAGAGACCCAGTACTTC.

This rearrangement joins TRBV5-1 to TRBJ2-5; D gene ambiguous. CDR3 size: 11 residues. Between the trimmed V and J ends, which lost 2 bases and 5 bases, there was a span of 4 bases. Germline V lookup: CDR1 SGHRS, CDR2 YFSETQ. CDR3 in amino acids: CASSFSETQYF. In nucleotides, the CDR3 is TGCGCCAGCAGCTTTTCCGAGACCCAGTACTTC.

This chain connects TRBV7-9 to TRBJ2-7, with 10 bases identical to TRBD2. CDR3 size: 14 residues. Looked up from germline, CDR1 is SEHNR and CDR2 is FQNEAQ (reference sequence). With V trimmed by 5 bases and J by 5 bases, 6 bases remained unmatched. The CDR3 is CASSQLAGFDEQYF. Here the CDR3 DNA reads TGTGCCAGCAGCCAACTAGCGGGATTTGACGAGCAGTACTTC.

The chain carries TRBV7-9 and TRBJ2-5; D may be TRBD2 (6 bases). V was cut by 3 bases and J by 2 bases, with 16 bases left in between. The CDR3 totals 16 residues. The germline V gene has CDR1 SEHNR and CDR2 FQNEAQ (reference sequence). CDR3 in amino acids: CASSFTLANSQETQYF. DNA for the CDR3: TGTGCCAGCAGCTTCACCCTAGCGAATTCTCAAGAGACCCAGTACTTC.

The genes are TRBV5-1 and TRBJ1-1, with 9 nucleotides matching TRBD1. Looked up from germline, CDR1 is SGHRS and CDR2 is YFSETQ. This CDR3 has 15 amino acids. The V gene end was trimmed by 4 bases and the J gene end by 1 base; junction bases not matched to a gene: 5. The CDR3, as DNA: TGCGCCAGCAGCCCGACAGGGGGGGAGAACACTGAAGCTTTCTTT. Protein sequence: CASSPTGGENTEAFF.

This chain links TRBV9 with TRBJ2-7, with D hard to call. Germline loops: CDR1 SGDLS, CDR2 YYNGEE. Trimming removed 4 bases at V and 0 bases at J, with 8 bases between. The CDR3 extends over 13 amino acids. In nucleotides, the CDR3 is TGTGCCAGCAGCCCCCCTAGCTCCTACGAGCAGTACTTC. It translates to CASSPPSSYEQYF.

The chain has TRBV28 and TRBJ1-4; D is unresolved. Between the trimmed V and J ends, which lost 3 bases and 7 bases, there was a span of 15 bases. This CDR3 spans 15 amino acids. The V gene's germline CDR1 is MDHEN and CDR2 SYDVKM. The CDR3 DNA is TGTGCCAGCAGTTTGCTACAGAGATCTGGTGAAAAACTGTTTTTT. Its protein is CASSLLQRSGEKLFF.

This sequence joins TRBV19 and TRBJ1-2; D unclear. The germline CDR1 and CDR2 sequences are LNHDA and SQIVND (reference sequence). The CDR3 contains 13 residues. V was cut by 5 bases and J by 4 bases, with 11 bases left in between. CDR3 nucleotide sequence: TGTGCCAGTAGTGTGGAGGGAACCTATGGCTACACCTTC. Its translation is CASSVEGTYGYTF.

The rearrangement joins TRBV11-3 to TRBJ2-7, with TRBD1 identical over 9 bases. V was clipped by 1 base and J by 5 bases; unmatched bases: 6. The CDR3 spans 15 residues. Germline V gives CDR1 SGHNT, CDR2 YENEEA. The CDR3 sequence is CASSLVVTGGNEQYF. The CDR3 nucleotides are TGTGCCAGCAGCTTAGTGGTGACAGGGGGTAACGAGCAGTACTTC.

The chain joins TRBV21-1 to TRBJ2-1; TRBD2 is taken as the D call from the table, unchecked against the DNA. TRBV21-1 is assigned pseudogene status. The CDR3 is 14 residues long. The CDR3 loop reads CASSKEEGPNEQFF. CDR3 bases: TGTGCCAGCAGCAAGGAGGAGGGCCCCAATGAGCAGTTCTTC.

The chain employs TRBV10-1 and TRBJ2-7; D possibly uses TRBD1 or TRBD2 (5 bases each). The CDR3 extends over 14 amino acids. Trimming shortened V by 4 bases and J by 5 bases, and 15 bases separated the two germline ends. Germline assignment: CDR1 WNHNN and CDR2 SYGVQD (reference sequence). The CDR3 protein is CASSGGSLGDEQYF. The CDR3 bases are TGCGCCAGCAGTGGCGGGTCCTTGGGGGACGAGCAGTACTTC.

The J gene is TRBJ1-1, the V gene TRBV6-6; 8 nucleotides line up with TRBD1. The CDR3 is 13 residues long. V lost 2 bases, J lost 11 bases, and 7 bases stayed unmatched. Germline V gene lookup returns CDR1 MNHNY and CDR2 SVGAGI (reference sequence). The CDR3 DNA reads TGTGCCAGCAGTTACGCGACAGGGGTAAAGGCTTTCTTT. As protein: CASSYATGVKAFF.

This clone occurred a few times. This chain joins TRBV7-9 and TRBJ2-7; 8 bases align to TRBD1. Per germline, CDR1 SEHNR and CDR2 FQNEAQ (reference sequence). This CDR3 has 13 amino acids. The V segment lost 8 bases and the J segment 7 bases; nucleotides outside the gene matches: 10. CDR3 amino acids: CASGGSGGQEQYF. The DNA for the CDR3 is TGTGCCAGCGGTGGGTCAGGGGGCCAAGAGCAGTACTTC.

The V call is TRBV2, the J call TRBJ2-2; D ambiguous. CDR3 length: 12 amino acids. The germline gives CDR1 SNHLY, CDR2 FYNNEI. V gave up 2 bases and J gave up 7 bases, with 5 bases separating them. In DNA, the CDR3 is TGTGCCAGCAGTGAAAATTACGGGGAGCTGTTTTTT. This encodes CASSENYGELFF.

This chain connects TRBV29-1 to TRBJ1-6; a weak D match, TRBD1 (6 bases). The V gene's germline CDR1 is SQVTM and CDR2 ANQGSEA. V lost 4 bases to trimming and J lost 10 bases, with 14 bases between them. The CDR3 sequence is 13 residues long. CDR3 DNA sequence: TGCAGCGTTGGCGGGGGGGGCGGATCACCCCTCCACTTT. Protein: CSVGGGGGSPLHF.

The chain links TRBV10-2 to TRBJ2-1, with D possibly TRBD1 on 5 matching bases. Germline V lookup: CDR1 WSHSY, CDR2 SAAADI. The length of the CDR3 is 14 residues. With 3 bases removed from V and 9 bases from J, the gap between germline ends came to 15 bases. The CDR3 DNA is TGCGCCAGCAGTGATGGTTGGGGCGGAGCTGAGCAGTTCTTC. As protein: CASSDGWGGAEQFF.

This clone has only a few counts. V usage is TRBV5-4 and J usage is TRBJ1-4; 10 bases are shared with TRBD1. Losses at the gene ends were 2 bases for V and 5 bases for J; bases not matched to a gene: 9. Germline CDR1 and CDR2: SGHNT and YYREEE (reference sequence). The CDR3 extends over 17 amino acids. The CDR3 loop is CASSFPGQGFENEKLFF. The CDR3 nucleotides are TGTGCCAGCAGCTTCCCGGGACAGGGGTTTGAGAATGAAAAACTGTTTTTT.

CDR3 in amino acids: CASSESGAPLYEQFF. DNA of the CDR3: TGCGCCAGCAGCGAGAGCGGAGCCCCGCTTTATGAGCAGTTCTTC. The genes are TRBV5-1 and TRBJ2-1; D might be TRBD2 (5 bases). This CDR3 is 15 amino acids long. Trimming removed 4 bases at V and 8 bases at J, with 19 bases between. Germline CDR1 is SGHRS and CDR2 is YFSETQ.

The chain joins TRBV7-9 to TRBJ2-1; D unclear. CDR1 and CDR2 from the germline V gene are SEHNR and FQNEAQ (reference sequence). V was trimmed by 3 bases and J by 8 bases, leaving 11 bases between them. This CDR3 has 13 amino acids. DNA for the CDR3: TGTGCCAGCAGCTTCACGGCAGATGATGAGCAGTTCTTC. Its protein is CASSFTADDEQFF.

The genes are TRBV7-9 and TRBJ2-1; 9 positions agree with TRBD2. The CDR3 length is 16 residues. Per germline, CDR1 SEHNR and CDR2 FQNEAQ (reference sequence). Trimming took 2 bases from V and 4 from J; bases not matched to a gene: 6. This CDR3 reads CASSLPGLAGYNEQFF. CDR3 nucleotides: TGTGCCAGCAGCTTACCGGGACTAGCAGGATACAATGAGCAGTTCTTC.

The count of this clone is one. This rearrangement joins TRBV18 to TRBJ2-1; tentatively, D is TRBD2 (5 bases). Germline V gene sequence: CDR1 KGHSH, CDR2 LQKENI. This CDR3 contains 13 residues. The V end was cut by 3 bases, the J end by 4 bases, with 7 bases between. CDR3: CASSPDYYNEQFF. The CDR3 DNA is TGTGCCAGCTCACCCGACTATTACAATGAGCAGTTCTTC.

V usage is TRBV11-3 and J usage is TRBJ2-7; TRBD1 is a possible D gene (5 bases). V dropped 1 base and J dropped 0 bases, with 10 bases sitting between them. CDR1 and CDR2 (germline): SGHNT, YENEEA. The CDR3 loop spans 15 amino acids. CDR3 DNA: TGTGCCAGCAGCTTAGTAGGGGCAGCCTCCTACGAGCAGTACTTC. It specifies CASSLVGAASYEQYF.

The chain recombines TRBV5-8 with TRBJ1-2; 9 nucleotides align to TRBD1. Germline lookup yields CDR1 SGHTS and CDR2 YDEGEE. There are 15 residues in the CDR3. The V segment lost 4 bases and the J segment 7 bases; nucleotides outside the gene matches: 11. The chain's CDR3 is CASSHRDREVIGYTF. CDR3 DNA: TGTGCCAGCAGCCACCGGGACAGGGAAGTGATTGGCTACACCTTC.

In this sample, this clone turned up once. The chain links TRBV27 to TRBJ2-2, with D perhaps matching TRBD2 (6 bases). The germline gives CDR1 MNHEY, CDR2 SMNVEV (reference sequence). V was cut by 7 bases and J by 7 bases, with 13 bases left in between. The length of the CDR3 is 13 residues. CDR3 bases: TGTGCCAGCACCTCTGGAGGGGACGGGGAGCTGTTTTTT. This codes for CASTSGGDGELFF.

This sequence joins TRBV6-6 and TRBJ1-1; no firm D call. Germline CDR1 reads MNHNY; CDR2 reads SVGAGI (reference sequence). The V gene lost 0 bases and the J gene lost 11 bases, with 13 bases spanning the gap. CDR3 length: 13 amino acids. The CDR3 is CASSYSTRIPAFF. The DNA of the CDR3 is TGTGCCAGCAGTTACTCGACGAGGATCCCTGCTTTCTTT.

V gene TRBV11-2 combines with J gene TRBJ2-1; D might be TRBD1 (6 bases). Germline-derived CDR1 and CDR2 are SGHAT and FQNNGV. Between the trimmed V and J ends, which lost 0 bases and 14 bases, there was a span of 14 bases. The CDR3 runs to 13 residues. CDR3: CASSLDRKGDEFF. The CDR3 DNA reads TGTGCCAGCAGCTTAGATCGGAAGGGGGATGAGTTCTTC.